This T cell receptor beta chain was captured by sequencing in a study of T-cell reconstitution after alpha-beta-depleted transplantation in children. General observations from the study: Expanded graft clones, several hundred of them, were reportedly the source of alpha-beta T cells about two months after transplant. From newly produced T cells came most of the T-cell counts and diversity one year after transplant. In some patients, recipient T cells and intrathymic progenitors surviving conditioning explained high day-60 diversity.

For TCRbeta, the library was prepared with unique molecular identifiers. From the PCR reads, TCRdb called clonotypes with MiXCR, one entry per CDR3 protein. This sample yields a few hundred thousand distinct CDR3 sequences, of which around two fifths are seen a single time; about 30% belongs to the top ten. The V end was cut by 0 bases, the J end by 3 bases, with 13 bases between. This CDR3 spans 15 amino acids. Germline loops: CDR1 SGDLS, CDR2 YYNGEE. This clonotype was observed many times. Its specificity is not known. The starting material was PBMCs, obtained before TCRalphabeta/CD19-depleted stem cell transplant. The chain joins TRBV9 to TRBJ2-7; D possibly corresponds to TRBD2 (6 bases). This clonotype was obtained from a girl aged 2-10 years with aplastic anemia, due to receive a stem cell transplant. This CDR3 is CASSVGLRGNYEQYF. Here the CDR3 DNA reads TGTGCCAGCAGCGTAGGGCTCCGGGGGAACTACGAGCAGTACTTC.